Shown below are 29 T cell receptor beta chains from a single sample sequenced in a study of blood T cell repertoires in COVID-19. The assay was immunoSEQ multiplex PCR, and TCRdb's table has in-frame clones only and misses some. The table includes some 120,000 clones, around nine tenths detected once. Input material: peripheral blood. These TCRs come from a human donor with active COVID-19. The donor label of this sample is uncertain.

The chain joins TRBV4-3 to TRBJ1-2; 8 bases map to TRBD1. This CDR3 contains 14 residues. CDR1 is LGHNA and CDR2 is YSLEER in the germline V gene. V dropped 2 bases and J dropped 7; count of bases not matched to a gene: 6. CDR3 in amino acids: CASSQNRGEIGYTF. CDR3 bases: TGCGCCAGCAGCCAAAACAGGGGGGAGATTGGCTACACCTTC.

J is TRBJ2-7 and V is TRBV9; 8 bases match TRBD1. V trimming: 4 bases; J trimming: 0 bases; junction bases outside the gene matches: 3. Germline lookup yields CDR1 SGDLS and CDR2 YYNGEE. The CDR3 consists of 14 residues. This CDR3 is CASSPDRGSYEQYF. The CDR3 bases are TGTGCCAGCAGCCCCGACAGGGGCTCCTACGAGCAGTACTTC.

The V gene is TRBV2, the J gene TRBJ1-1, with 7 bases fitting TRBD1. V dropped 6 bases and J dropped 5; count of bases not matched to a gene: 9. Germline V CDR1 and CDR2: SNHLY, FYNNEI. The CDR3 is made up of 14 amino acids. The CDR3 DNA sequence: TGTGCCAGCAGCGAGAGGGGGCGTAGAACTGAAGCTTTCTTT. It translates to CASSERGRRTEAFF.

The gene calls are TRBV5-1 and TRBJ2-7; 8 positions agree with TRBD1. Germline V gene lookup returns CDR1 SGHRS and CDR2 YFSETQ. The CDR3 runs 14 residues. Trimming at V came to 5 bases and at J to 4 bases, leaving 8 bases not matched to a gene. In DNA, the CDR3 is TGCGCCAGCAGGGCTAGGACAGGGTTTTACGAGCAGTACTTC. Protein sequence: CASRARTGFYEQYF.

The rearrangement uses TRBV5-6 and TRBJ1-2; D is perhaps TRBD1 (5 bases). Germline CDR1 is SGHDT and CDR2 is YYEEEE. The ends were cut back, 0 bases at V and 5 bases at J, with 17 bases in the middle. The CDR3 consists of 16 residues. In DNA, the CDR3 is TGTGCCAGCAGCTTGGTTCCCCCTGGGGGGTGGTATGGCTACACCTTC. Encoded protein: CASSLVPPGGWYGYTF.

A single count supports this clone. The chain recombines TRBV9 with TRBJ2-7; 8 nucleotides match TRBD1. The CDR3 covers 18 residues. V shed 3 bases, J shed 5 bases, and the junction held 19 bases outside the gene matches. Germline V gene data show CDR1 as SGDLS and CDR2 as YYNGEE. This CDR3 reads CASSESTLIRDRRDEQYF. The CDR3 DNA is TGTGCCAGCAGCGAGTCTACCTTGATCCGGGACAGGAGGGACGAGCAGTACTTC. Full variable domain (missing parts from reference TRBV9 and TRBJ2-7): DSGVTQTPKHLITATGQRVTLRCSPRSGDLSVYWYQQSLDQGLQFLIQYYNGEERAKGNILERFSAQQFPDLHSELNLSSLELGDSALYFCASSESTLIRDRRDEQYFGPGTRLTVT.

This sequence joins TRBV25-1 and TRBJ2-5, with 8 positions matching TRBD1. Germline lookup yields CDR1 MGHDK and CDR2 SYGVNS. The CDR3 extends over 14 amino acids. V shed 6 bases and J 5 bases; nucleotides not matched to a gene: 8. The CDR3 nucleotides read TGTGCCAGCAGCGCTCAGGGGGCGGGGGAGACCCAGTACTTC. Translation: CASSAQGAGETQYF.

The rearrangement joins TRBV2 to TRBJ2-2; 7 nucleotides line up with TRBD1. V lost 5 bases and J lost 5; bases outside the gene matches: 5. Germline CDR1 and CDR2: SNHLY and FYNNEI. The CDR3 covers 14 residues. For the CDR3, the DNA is TGTGCCAGCAGTCCAAACAGGGGAACCGGGGAGCTGTTTTTT. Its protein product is CASSPNRGTGELFF.

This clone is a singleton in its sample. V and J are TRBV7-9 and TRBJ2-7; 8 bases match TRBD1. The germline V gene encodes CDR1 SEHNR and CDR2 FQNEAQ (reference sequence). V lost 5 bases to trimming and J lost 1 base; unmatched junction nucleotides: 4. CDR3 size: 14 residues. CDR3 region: CASSGRDRSYEQYF. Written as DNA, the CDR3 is TGTGCCAGCAGCGGCCGGGACAGGTCCTACGAGCAGTACTTC.

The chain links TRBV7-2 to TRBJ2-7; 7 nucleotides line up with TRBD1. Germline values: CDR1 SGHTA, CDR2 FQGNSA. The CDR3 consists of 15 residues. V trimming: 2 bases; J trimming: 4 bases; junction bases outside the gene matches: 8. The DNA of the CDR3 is TGTGCCAGCAGCTTATCAGGACAGGTGATATACGAGCAGTACTTC. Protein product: CASSLSGQVIYEQYF.

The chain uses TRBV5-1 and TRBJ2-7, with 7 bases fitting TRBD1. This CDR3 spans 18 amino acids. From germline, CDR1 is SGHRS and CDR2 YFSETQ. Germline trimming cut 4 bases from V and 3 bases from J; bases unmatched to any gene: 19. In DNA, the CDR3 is TGCGCCAGCAGCAAAGACACAAACTCCCGGGACAGAATCTACGAGCAGTACTTC. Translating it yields CASSKDTNSRDRIYEQYF.

The CDR3 protein is CASHKRGGVVSYNEQFF. CDR3 coding DNA: TGTGCCAGTCACAAGCGGGGGGGCGTAGTGTCCTACAATGAGCAGTTCTTC. V gene TRBV19 combines with J gene TRBJ2-1, with TRBD2 matching over 10 bases. Trimming at V came to 8 bases and at J to 1 base, leaving 11 bases not matched to a gene. CDR1 LNHDA and CDR2 SQIVND come from the germline V gene (reference sequence). The CDR3 runs to 17 residues.

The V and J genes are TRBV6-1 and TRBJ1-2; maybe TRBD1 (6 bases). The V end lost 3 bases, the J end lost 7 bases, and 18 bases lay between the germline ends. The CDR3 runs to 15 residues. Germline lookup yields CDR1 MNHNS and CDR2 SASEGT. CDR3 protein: CASSDLSRGGTGYTF. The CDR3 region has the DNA TGTGCCAGCAGTGATCTCTCCAGGGGTGGGACTGGCTACACCTTC.

The DNA of the CDR3 is TGTGCCAGCAGCAGGACAGGGAGCAATCAGCCCCAGCATTTT. Encoded protein: CASSRTGSNQPQHF. The chain uses TRBV7-2 and TRBJ1-5; 8 nucleotides agree with TRBD1. The CDR3 has 14 residues. Trimming at V came to 5 bases and at J to 1 base, leaving 1 base not matched to a gene. CDR1 is SGHTA and CDR2 is FQGNSA in the germline V gene.

The chain's CDR3 is CASSEGGLSSYEQYF. The CDR3 region has the DNA TGTGCCAGCAGTGAGGGCGGACTATCGAGCTACGAGCAGTACTTC. The V call is TRBV2, the J call TRBJ2-7, with D possibly matching TRBD2 (6 bases). Per germline, CDR1 SNHLY and CDR2 FYNNEI. The CDR3 totals 15 residues. Trimming took 3 bases from V and 3 from J, leaving 15 bases between them.

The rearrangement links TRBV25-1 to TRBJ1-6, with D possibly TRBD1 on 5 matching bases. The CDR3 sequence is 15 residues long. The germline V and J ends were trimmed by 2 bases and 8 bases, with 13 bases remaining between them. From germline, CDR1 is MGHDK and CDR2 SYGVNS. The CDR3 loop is CASSEHSRVDSPLHF. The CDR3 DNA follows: TGTGCCAGCAGTGAACATAGCAGGGTGGATTCACCCCTCCACTTT.

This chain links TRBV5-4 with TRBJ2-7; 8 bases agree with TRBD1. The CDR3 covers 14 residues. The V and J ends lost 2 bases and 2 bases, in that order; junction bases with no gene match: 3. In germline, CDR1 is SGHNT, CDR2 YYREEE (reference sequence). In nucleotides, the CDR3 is TGTGCCAGCAGCTTCGGGACAGGAGCCTACGAGCAGTACTTC. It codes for CASSFGTGAYEQYF.

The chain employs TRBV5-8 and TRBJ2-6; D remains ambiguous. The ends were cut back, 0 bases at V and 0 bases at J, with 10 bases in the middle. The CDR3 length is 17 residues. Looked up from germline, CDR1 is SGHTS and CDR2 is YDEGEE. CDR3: CASSLVTDNSGANVLTF. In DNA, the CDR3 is TGTGCCAGCAGCTTGGTAACAGACAACTCTGGGGCCAACGTCCTGACTTTC.

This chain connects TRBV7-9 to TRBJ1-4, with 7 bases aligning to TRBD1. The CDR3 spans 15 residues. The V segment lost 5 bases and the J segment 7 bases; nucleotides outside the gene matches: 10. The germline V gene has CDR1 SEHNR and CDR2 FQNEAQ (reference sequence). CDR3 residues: CASSLLGGAGEKLFF. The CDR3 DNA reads TGTGCCAGCAGCCTCCTAGGGGGCGCAGGTGAAAAACTGTTTTTT. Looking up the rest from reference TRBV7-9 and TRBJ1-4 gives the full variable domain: DTGVSQNPRHKITKRGQNVTFRCDPISEHNRLYWYRQTLGQGPEFLTYFQNEAQLEKSRLLSDRFSAERPKGSFSTLEIQRTEQGDSAMYLCASSLLGGAGEKLFFGSGTQLSVL.

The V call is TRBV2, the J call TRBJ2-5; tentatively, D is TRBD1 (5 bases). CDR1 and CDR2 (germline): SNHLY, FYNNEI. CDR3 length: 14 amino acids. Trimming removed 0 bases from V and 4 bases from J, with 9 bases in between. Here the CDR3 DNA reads TGTGCCAGCAGTGAAGCACGGCAGGGAGAGACCCAGTACTTC. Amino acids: CASSEARQGETQYF.

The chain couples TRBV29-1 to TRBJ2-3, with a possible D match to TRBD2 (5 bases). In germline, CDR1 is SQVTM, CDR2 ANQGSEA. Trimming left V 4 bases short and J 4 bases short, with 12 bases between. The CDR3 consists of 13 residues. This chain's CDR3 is CSVGRGYPDTQYF. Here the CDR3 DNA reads TGCAGCGTTGGTCGAGGGTACCCAGATACGCAGTATTTT.

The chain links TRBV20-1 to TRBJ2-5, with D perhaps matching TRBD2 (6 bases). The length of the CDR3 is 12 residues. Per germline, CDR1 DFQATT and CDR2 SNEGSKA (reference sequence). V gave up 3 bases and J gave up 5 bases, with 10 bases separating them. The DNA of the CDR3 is TGCAGTGCTAGTGGAGGGATCGAGACCCAGTACTTC. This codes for CSASGGIETQYF.

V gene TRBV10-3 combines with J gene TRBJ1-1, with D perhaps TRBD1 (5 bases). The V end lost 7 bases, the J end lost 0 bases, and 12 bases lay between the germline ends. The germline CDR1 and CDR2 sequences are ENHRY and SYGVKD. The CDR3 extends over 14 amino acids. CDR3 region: CAIMRGGMNTEAFF. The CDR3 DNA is TGTGCCATCATGCGGGGGGGAATGAACACTGAAGCTTTCTTT.

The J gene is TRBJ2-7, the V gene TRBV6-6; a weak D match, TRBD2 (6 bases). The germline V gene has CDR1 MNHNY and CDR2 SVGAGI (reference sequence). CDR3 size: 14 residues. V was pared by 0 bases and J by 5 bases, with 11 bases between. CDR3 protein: CASSYSIGGNEQYF. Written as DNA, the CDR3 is TGTGCCAGCAGTTACTCGATTGGGGGGAACGAGCAGTACTTC.

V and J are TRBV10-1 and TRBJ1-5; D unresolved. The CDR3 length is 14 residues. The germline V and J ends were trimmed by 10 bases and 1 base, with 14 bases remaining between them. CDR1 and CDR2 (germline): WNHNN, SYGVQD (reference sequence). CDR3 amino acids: CATNMAGSNQPQHF. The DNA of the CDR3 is TGCGCCACCAATATGGCAGGAAGCAATCAGCCCCAGCATTTT.

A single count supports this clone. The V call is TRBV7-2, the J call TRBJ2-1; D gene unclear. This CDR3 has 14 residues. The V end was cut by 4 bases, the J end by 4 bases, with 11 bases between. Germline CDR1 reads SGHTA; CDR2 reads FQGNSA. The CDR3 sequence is CASSSPTPYNEQFF. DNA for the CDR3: TGTGCCAGCAGCTCCCCTACCCCTTACAATGAGCAGTTCTTC.

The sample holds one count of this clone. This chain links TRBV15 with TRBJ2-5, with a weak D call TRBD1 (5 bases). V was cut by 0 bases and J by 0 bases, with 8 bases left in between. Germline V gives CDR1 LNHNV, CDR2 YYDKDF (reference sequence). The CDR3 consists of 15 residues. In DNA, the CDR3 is TGTGCCACCAGCAGAGATTGGGGCAACCAAGAGACCCAGTACTTC. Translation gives CATSRDWGNQETQYF.

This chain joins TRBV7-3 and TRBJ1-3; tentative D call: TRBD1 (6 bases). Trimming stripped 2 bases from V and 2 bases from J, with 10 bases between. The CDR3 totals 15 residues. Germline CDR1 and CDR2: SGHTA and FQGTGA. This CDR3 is CASSLGYRAGNTIYF. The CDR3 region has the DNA TGTGCCAGCAGCTTAGGGTACAGGGCTGGAAACACCATATATTTT.

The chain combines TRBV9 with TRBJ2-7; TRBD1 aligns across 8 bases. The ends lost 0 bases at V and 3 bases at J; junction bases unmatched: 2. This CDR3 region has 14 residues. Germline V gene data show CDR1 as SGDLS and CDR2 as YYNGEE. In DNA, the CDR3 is TGTGCCAGCAGCGTAGCTACAGGGGGCTACGAGCAGTACTTC. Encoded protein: CASSVATGGYEQYF.